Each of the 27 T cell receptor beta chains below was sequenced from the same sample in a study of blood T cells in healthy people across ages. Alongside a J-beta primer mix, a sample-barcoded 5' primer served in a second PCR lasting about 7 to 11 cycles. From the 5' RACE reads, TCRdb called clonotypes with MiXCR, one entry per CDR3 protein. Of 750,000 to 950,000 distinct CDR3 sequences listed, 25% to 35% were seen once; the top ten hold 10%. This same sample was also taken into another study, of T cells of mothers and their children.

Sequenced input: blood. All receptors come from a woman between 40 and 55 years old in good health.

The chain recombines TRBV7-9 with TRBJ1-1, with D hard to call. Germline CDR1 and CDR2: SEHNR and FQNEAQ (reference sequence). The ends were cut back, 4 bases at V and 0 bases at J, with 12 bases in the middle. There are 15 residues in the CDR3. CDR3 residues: CASSSNAGLNTEAFF. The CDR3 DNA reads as TGTGCCAGCAGCTCTAACGCAGGTTTGAACACTGAAGCTTTCTTT.

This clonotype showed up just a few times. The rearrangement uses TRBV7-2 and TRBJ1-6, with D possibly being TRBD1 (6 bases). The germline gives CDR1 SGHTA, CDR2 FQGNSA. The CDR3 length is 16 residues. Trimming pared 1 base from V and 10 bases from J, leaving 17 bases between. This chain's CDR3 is CASSLVRRDQGSPLHF. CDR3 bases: TGTGCCAGCAGCTTAGTCCGGCGGGATCAGGGGTCACCCCTCCACTTT. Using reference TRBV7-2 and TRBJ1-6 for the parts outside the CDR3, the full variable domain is GAGVSQSPSNKVTEKGKDVELRCDPISGHTALYWYRQSLGQGLEFLIYFQGNSAPDKSGLPSDRFSAERTGGSVSTLTIQRTQQEDSAVYLCASSLVRRDQGSPLHFGNGTRLTVT.

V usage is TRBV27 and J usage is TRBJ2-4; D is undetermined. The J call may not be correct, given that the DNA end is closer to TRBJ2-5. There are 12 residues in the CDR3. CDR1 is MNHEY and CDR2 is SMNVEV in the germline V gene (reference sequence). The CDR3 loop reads CASHTPGETQYF. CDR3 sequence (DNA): TGTGCCAGCCACACCCCGGGAGAGACCCAGTACTTC.

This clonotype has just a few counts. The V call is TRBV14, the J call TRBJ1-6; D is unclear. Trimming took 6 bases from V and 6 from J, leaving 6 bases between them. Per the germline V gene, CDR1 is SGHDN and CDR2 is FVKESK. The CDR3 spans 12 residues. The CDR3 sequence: CASRRANSPLHF. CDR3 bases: TGTGCCAGCAGGCGAGCTAATTCACCCCTCCACTTT.

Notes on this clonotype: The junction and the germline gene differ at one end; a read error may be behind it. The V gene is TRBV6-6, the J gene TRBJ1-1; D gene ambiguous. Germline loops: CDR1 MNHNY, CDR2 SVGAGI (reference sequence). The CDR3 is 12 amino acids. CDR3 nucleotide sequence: TGTACCAGCAGTTTGGGAGAGACTGAAGCTTTCTTT. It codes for CTSSLGETEAFF.

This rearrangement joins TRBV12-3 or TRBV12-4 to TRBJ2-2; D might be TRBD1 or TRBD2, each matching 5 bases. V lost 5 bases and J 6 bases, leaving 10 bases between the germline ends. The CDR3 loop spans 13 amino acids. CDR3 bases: TGTGCCAGCAGTCAACCGGGACCCGGGGAGCTGTTTTTT. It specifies CASSQPGPGELFF.

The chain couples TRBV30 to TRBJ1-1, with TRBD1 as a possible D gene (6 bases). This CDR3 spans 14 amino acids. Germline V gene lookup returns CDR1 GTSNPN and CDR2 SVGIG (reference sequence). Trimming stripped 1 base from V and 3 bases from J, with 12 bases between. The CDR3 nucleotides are TGTGCCTGGAGTGCACAGGGTTATGACACTGAAGCTTTCTTT. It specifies CAWSAQGYDTEAFF. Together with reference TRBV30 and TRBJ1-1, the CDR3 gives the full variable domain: SQTIHQWPATLVQPVGSPLSLECTVEGTSNPNLYWYRQAAGRGLQLLFYSVGIGQISSEVPQNLSASRPQDRQFILSSKKLLLSDSGFYLCAWSAQGYDTEAFFGQGTRLTVV.

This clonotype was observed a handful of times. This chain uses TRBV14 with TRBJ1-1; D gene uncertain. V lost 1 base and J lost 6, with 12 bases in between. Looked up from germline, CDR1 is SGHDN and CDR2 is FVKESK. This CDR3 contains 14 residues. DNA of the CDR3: TGTGCCAGCAGCCAAGTCAGGAATAAAGCTGAAGCTTTCTTT. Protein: CASSQVRNKAEAFF.

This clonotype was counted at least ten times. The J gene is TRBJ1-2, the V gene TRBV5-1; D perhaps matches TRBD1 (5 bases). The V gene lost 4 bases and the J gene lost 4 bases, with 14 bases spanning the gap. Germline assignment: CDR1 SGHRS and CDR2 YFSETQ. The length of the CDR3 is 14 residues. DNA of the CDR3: TGCGCCAGCAGCAGGGAAGACAGCACCTATGGCTACACCTTC. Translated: CASSREDSTYGYTF.

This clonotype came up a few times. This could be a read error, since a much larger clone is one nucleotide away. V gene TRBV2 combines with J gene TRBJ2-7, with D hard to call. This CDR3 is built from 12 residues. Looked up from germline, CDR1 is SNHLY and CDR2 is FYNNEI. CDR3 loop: CVSRGGPYKQYF. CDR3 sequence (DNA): TGTGTCAGCCGAGGTGGTCCCTACAAGCAGTACTTC. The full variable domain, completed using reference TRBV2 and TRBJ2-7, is EPEVTQTPSHQVTQMGQEVILRCVPISNHLYFYWYRQILGQKVEFLVSFYNNEISEKSEIFDDQFSVERPDGSNFTLKIRSTKLEDSAMYFCVSRGGPYKQYFGPGTRLTVT.

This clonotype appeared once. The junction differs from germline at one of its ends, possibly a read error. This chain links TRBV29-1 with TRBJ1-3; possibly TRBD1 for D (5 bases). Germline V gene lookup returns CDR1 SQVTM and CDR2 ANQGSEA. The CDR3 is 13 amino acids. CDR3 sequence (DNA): TGCAGCGTGACAGTAAACTCTGGAAACACCGTATATTTT. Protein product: CSVTVNSGNTVYF.

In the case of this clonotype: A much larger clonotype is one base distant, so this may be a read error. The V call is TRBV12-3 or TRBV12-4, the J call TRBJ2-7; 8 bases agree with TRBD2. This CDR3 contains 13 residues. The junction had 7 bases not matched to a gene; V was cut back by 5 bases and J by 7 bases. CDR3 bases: TGTGCCAGCAGTCCAACTAGCGGAAATGAGCAGTACTTC. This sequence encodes CASSPTSGNEQYF.

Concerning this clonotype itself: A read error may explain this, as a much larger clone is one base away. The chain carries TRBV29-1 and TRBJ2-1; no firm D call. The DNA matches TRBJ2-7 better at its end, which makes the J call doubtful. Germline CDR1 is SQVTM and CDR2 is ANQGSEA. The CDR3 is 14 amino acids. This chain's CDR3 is CSVRAKLLYNEQYF. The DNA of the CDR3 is TGCAGCGTTCGGGCTAAACTTCTCTACAATGAGCAGTACTTC.

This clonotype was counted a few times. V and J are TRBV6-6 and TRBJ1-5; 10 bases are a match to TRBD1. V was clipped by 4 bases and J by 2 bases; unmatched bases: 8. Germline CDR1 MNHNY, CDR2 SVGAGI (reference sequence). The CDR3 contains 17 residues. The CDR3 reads CASSSHYGQGGNQPQHF. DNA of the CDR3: TGTGCCAGCAGTTCCCACTATGGACAGGGGGGCAATCAGCCCCAGCATTTT.

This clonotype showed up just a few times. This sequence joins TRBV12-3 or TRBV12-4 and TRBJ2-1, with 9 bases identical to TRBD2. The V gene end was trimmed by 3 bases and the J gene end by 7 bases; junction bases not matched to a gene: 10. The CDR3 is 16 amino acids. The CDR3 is CASSFWASGAVNEQFF. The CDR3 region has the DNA TGTGCCAGCAGTTTCTGGGCTAGCGGGGCCGTGAATGAGCAGTTCTTC.

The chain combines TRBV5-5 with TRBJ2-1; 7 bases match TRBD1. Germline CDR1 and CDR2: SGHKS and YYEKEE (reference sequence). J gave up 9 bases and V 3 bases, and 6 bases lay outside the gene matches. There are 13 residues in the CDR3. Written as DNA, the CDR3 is TGTGCCAGCAGCTCCGGCAGGGGGAGTGAGCAGTTCTTC. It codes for CASSSGRGSEQFF. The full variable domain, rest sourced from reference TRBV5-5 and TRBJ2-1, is DAGVTQSPTHLIKTRGQQVTLRCSPISGHKSVSWYQQVLGQGPQFIFQYYEKEERGRGNFPDRFSARQFPNYSSELNVNALLLGDSALYLCASSSGRGSEQFFGPGTRLTVL.

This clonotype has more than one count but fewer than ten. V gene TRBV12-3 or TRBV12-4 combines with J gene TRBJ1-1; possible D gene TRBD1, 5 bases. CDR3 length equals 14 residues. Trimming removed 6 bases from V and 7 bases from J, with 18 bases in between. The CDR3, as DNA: TGTGCCAGCAGCCAATCCTCAGGGACCTATGAAGCTTTCTTT. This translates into CASSQSSGTYEAFF.

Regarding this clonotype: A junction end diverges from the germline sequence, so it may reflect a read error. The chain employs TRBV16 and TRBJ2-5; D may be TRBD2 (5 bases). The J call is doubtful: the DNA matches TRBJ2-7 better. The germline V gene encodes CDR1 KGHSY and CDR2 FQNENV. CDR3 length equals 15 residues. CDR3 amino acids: CAGSQSRGTAYEQYF. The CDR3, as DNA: TGTGCCGGCAGCCAATCTCGGGGTACAGCCTACGAGCAGTACTTC.

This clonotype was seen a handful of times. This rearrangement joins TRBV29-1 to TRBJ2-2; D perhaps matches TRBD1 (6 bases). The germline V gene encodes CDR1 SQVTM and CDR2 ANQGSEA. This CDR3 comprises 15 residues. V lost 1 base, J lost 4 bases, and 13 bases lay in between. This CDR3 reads CSVEAVRGSTGELFF. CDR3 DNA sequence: TGCAGCGTTGAAGCTGTAAGGGGGTCCACCGGGGAGCTGTTTTTT.

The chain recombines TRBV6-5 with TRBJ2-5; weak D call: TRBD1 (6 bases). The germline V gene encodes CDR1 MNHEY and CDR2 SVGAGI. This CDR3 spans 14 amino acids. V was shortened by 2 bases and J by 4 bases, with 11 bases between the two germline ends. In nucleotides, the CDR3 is TGTGCCAGCAGTTACGGGCGCAGGGGAGAGACCCAGTACTTC. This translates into CASSYGRRGETQYF.

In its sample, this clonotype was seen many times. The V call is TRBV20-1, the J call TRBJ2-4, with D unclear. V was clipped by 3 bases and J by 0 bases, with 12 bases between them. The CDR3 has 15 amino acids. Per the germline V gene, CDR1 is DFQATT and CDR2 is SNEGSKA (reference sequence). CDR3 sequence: CSARPTELAKNIQYF. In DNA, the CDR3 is TGCAGTGCTAGGCCTACAGAGCTAGCCAAAAACATTCAGTACTTC.

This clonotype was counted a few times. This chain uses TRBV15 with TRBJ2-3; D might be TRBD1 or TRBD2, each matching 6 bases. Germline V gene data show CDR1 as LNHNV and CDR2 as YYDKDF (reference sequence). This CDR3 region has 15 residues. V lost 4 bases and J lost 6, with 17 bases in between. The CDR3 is CATSNGGGATDTQYF. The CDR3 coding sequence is TGTGCCACCAGCAACGGAGGGGGAGCCACGGATACGCAGTATTTT.

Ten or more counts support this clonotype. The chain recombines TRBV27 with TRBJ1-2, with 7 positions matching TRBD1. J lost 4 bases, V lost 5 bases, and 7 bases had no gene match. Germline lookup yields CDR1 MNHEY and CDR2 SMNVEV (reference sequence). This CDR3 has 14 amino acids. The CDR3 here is CASSTSGGPYGYTF. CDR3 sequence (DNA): TGTGCCAGCAGTACTTCAGGGGGTCCCTATGGCTACACCTTC.

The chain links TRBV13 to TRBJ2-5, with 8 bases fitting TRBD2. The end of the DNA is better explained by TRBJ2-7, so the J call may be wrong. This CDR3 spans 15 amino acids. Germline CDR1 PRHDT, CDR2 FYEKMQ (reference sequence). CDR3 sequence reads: CASSAQGTRGHEQYF. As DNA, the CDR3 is TGTGCCAGCAGCGCTCAAGGGACTAGGGGCCACGAGCAGTACTTC.

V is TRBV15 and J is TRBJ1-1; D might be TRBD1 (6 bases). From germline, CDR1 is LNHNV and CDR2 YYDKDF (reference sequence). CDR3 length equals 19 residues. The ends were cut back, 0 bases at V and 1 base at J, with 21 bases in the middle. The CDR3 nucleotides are TGTGCCACCAGCAGAGATAGGGACAATCTAGGACAGAGGAACACTGAAGCTTTCTTT. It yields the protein CATSRDRDNLGQRNTEAFF.

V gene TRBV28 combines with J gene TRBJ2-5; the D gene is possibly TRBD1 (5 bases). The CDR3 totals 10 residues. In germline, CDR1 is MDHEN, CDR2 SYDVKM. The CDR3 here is CATAEETQYF. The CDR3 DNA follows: TGTGCGACAGCAGAAGAGACCCAGTACTTC.

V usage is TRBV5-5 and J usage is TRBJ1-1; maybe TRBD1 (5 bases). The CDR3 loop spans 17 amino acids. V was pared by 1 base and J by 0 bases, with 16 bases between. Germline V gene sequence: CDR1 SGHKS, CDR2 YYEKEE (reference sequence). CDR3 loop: CASSLTLTRGMNTEAFF. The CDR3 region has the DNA TGTGCCAGCAGCTTGACCCTCACAAGGGGCATGAACACTGAAGCTTTCTTT.